The rows below give T cell receptor beta chains drawn from one sample of a study of early T cells in non-severe SARS-CoV-2 infection. TCRdb recomputed calls from the 5' RACE reads with MiXCR, one row per CDR3 protein. Of 55,000 to 70,000 distinct CDR3 sequences detected, approximately 11% appear once; the ten largest clones hold 6.4%. The sequencing input was whole blood. The source is an adult who was a healthcare worker with PCR-confirmed SARS-CoV-2 infection or an uninfected control (not recorded which). Each CDR3 is given with its conserved first and last residue. D genes are given only for firm matches. Rows may omit the clone size; those that give it use once, few, many or a size class.

NA TRBJ2-7 TRBV28 many TGTGCCAGCCAAAGGGCGCGGGAGCAGTACTTC CASQRAREQYF
TRBD2 TRBJ2-3 TRBV28 NA TGTGCCAGCAGCCAGGGACTAGCGGGAGAGAGAAATACGCAGTATTTT CASSQGLAGERNTQYF
NA TRBJ2-1 TRBV5-1 NA TGCGCCAGCAGCTTGGGGCAGGGAAGCAATGAGCAGTTCTTC CASSLGQGSNEQFF
NA TRBJ2-5 TRBV21-1 NA TGTGCCAGCAGCAAAAGGCGGGAAGGGGATCGAACGGAGACCCAGTACTTC CASSKRREGDRTETQYF
NA TRBJ1-5 TRBV7-2 few TGTGCCAGCAGCTTAAAGGCCCCTCAGCCCCAGCATTTT CASSLKAPQPQHF
TRBD2 TRBJ2-1 TRBV20-1 NA TGCAGTGCCAGCGGGACTGAGCAGTTCTTC CSASGTEQFF
NA TRBJ1-4 TRBV6-1 NA TGTGCCAGCAGTGTCAGGACTAATGAAAAACTGTTTTTT CASSVRTNEKLFF
NA TRBJ1-2 TRBV20-1 few TGCAGTGCTAGAGATGTTGGGGGAGGGGGCTATGGCTACACCTTC CSARDVGGGGYGYTF
NA TRBJ2-6 TRBV19 many TGTGCCAGTAGTATAATAGGGTTCAACTCTGGGGCCAACGTCCTGACTTTC CASSIIGFNSGANVLTF
NA TRBJ1-5 TRBV7-2 NA TGTGCCAGCAGGGGTACAGGGTCACCTGGCAATCAGCCCCAGCATTTT CASRGTGSPGNQPQHF
NA TRBJ2-7 TRBV11-2 many TGTGCCAGCAGCCTAGAACCCGGGGGCTACGAGCAGTACTTC CASSLEPGGYEQYF
NA TRBJ2-7 TRBV20-1 few TGCAGTGCTAGGAATCTCACTAGGGACGAGCAGTACTTC CSARNLTRDEQYF
TRBD1 TRBJ2-1 TRBV5-6 NA TGTGCCAGCAGCCGAAGGGACAGCGATGAGCAGTTCTTC CASSRRDSDEQFF
NA TRBJ1-1 TRBV12-3/TRBV12-4 many TGTGCCAGCAGTTTAAACTCGAACACTGAAGCTTTCTTT CASSLNSNTEAFF
NA TRBJ1-1 TRBV10-2 NA TGCGCCAGCCAGACAGGCCTGAACACTGAAGCTTTCTTT CASQTGLNTEAFF
TRBD2 TRBJ2-7 TRBV6-1 few TGTGCCAGCAAAAGCGGGAGCAACTACGAGCAGTACTTC CASKSGSNYEQYF
NA TRBJ1-1 TRBV18 few TGTGCCAGCTCCACCGGGAGGGGCACTGAAGCTTTCTTT CASSTGRGTEAFF
NA TRBJ1-1 TRBV29-1 few TGCAGCGTTCGTACCGGGACATTGAACACTGAAGCTTTCTTT CSVRTGTLNTEAFF
NA TRBJ2-3 TRBV6-1 many TGTGCCAGCAGAGAGGGAGTTGGCACAGATACGCAGTATTTT CASREGVGTDTQYF
NA TRBJ2-1 TRBV4-1 many TGCGCCAGCAGCCCCTTGGCCCTCAGGGGAGGGGACCACAATGAGCAGTTCTTC CASSPLALRGGDHNEQFF
TRBD1 TRBJ2-5 TRBV6-5 NA TGTGCCAGCAGGGCGACTGACAGGGCACGTGAGACCCAGTACTTC CASRATDRARETQYF
NA TRBJ2-2 TRBV6-5 many TGTGCCAGCAGCCGAAGACAGATTAGCACCGGGGAGCTGTTTTTT CASSRRQISTGELFF
NA TRBJ2-2 TRBV29-1 few TGCAGCGTTGTCCTCAGGGGGGCGCGTAACACCGGGGAGCTGTTTTTT CSVVLRGARNTGELFF
NA TRBJ2-2 TRBV12-3/TRBV12-4 few TGTGCCAGCAAGGTTGCGGGAATGGCCGGGGAGCTGTTTTTT CASKVAGMAGELFF
NA TRBJ2-1 TRBV6-8 many TGTGCCAGCAAGCACAATGAGCAGTTCTTC CASKHNEQFF
NA TRBJ2-3 TRBV9 NA TGTGCCAGCAGCGTAGATGGACTTAGCACAGATACGCAGTATTTT CASSVDGLSTDTQYF
NA TRBJ1-1 TRBV4-3 few TGCGCCAGCAGCCAAGATAAGGGGGTCACTGAAGCTTTCTTT CASSQDKGVTEAFF
NA TRBJ1-1 TRBV7-2 few TGTGCCAGCAGCTTAGAGCTTTCCCGGGAAGCTTTCTTT CASSLELSREAFF
NA TRBJ2-1 TRBV20-1 few TGCAGTGCTAGAGTGGGAGCTTACAATGAGCAGTTCTTC CSARVGAYNEQFF
NA TRBJ2-1 TRBV6-2/TRBV6-3 NA TGTGCCAGCAGTTACCCGTTCCGCGATCCGGCTTCGCGTGAGCAGTTCTTC CASSYPFRDPASREQFF
TRBD2 TRBJ2-1 TRBV2 NA TGTGCCGGCAGAGTCGGACGGGGAGGGGAGCAGTTCTTC CAGRVGRGGEQFF
TRBD1 TRBJ1-5 TRBV14 few TGTGCCAGCAGCCAAGAGAGGGGGCTTCTCCCCAATCAGCCCCAGCATTTT CASSQERGLLPNQPQHF
NA TRBJ2-1 TRBV12-3/TRBV12-4 NA TGTGCCAGCAGTTCTGGAAAAGCGGACTACAATGAGCAGTTCTTC CASSSGKADYNEQFF
NA TRBJ2-2 TRBV14 NA TGTGCCAGCATTGCGACCCTGGGAACCGGGGAGCTGTTTTTT CASIATLGTGELFF
NA TRBJ2-3 TRBV5-4 few TGTGCCAGCAGCTCTTATGGGGGAGACACAGATACGCAGTATTTT CASSSYGGDTDTQYF
TRBD2 TRBJ2-5 TRBV18 few TGTGCCAGCTCCCAGACGGTTAGCGGGATCCAAGAGACCCAGTACTTC CASSQTVSGIQETQYF
TRBD2 TRBJ2-3 TRBV7-2 many TGTGCCAGCAGCGACCGACTAGCTGTTCTAAATGGGGCAGATACGCAGTATTTT CASSDRLAVLNGADTQYF
TRBD1 TRBJ2-2 TRBV29-1 NA TGCAGCGTTGTAGGGCAGGGGGCTTCCACCGGGGAGCTGTTTTTT CSVVGQGASTGELFF
NA TRBJ2-7 TRBV12-3/TRBV12-4 many TGTGCCAGCAGTTTAAGCCCCTACGAGCAGTACTTC CASSLSPYEQYF